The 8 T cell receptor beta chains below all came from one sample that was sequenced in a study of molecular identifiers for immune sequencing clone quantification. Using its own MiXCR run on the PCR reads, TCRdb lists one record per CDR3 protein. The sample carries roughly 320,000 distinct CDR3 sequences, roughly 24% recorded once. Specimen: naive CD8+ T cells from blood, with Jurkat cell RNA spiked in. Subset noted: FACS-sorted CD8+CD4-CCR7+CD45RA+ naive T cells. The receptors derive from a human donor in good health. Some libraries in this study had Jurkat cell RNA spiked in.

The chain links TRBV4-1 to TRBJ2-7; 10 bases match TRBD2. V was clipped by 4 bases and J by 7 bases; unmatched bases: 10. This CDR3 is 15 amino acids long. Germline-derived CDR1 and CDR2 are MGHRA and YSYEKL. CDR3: CASSLSSGGGREQYF. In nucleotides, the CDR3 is TGCGCCAGCAGCCTCTCCAGCGGGGGGGGAAGAGAGCAGTACTTC.

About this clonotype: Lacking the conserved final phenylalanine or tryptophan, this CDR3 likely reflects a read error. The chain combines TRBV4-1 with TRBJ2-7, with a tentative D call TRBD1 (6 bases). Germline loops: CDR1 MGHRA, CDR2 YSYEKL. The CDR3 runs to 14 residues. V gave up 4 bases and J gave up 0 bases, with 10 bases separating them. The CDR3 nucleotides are TGCGCCAGCAGCCCGAGGACAGTCTCCTACGAGCAGTACTCC. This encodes CASSPRTVSYEQYS.

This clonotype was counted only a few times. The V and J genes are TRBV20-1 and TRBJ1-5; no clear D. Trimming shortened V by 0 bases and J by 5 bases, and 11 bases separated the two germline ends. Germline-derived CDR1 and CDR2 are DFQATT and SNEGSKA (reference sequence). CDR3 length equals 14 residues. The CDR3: CSARDLGRDQPQHF. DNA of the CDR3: TGCAGTGCTAGAGATCTAGGGCGAGATCAGCCCCAGCATTTT.

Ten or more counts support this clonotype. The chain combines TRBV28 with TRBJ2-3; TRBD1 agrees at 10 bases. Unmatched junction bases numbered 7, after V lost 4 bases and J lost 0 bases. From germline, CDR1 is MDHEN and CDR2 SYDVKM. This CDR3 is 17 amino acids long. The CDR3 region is CASSSEPGQGSTDTQYF. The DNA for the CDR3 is TGTGCCAGCAGTTCCGAGCCGGGACAGGGGAGCACAGATACGCAGTATTTT. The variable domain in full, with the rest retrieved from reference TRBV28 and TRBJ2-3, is DVKVTQSSRYLVKRTGEKVFLECVQDMDHENMFWYRQDPGLGLRLIYFSYDVKMKEKGDIPEGYSVSREKKERFSLILESASTNQTSMYLCASSSEPGQGSTDTQYFGPGTRLTVL.

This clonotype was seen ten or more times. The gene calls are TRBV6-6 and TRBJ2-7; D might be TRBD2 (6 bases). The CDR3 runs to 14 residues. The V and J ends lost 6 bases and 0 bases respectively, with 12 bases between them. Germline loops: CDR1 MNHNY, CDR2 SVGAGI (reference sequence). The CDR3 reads CASRGGRYSYEQYF. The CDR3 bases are TGTGCCAGCAGGGGAGGACGGTACTCCTACGAGCAGTACTTC.

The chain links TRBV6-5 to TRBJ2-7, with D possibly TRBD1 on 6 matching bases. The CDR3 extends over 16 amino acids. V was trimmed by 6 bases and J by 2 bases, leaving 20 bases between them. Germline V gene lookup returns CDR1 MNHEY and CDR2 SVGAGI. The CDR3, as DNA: TGTGCCAGCAGCCCACTCGCGGGCAGGGGCCCCTACGAGCAGTACTTC. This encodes CASSPLAGRGPYEQYF.

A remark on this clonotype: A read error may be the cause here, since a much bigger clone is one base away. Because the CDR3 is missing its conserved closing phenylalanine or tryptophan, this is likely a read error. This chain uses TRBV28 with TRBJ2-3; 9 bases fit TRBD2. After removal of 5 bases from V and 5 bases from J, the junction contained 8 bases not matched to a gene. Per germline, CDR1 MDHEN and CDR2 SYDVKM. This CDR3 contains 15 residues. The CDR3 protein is CASSPNSGSEDTQYL. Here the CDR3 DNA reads TGTGCCAGCAGTCCAAATAGCGGGAGTGAAGATACGCAGTATCTT.

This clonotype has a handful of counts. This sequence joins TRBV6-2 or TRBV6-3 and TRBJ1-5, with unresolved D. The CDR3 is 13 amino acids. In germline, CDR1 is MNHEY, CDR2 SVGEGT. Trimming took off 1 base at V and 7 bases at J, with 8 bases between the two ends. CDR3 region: CASSYLVNQPQHF. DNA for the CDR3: TGTGCCAGCAGTTACTTGGTCAACCAGCCCCAGCATTTT.